This section outlines one TCR beta chain sequence together with its context. Its specificity is unknown. Naive CD8 cells comprised CD45RO-negative, CCR7-positively selected cells, excluding terminally differentiated effector memory CD45RA+ cells. There are 18 residues in the CDR3. Germline CDR1 SGHDN, CDR2 FVKESK. The J segment lost 0 bases and the V segment lost 0 bases, leaving 9 bases of the junction unmatched. Measured with immunoSEQ multiplex PCR; TCRdb has only the in-frame clones, and not every one. The table records hundreds of thousands of clones, roughly 95% of them present only once. These data come from a study of shared clonotypes between healthy human individuals. Study-level findings and limits: Shared across four donors were around 5% of the naive CD4 clonotypes.

V is TRBV14 and J is TRBJ2-7, with 9 nucleotides matching TRBD2. The specimen sequenced was naive CD8+ T cells sorted from blood. The receptor was derived from a woman aged 25 to 39 in good health. The CDR3 sequence is CASSQDRGTSRRSYEQYF. The CDR3 DNA is TGTGCCAGCAGCCAAGATCGGGGGACTAGCCGGCGCTCCTACGAGCAGTACTTC.